This paragraph reports one T cell receptor (beta chain). The CDR3 is 14 residues long. Trimming removed 4 bases from V and 3 bases from J, with 13 bases in between. Germline V gives CDR1 SGHRS, CDR2 YFSETQ. This sample is drawn from a study of blood T cell repertoires in COVID-19. Turning to the study itself: The samples span acute and convalescent COVID-19 from the United States, Italy and Spain. PBMCs, B-cell-depleted T cells, or T cells provided the cDNA or gDNA that made up the material.

In the original workflow: For nucleated cells, counts were estimated from reference gene primer amplification. TCRdb's copy holds only in-frame clones and misses some; the assay was immunoSEQ multiplex PCR. That table supplies the V and J calls and clone size; D and trimming were determined from the DNA. In the table there are more than 200,000 clones, about 85% of which are singletons. The sequence derives from a man between 18 and 35 years old with active or convalescent COVID-19. Sequencing was done on a sample of peripheral blood. The J gene is TRBJ1-2, the V gene TRBV5-1; D not resolved. CDR3 amino acids: CASSRTEGDYGYTF. CDR3 coding DNA: TGCGCCAGCAGCCGTACAGAGGGTGACTATGGCTACACCTTC.